The rows below give T cell receptor beta chains drawn from one sample of a study of OX40 agonist ivuxolimab in advanced cancers. Sequencing used immunoSEQ multiplex PCR; TCRdb keeps in-frame clones, though not all of them. The sample has over 55,000 clones, about 85% seen once; the top ten hold 3.9%. The sample was CD4+ or CD8+ T cells sorted from blood, taken in a trial of the OX40 agonist ivuxolimab. The receptors here all came from an adult with an advanced solid tumor such as melanoma, head and neck, liver or kidney cancer. Both conserved end residues are part of each CDR3. Fields, in order: V gene, clone size, J gene, CDR3 protein. Only part of the rows carry a size: once, few, many, or a class if the clone is expanded.

v_gene: TRBV7-2; abundance: once; j_gene: TRBJ2-3; CDR3aa: CASSLRLAGLTSTDTQYF
v_gene: TRBV27; abundance: -; j_gene: TRBJ2-5; CDR3aa: CASSLIPGQGQETQYF
v_gene: TRBV5-4; abundance: -; j_gene: TRBJ2-7; CDR3aa: CASREGRIPSYEQYF
v_gene: TRBV5-1; abundance: -; j_gene: TRBJ1-5; CDR3aa: CASSLEGSTPNQPQHF
v_gene: TRBV4-3; abundance: once; j_gene: TRBJ1-2; CDR3aa: CASSPGGGENYGYTF
v_gene: TRBV5-5; abundance: -; j_gene: TRBJ1-1; CDR3aa: CASGVQTEAFF
v_gene: TRBV5-1; abundance: -; j_gene: TRBJ2-7; CDR3aa: CASSSGQGREQYF
v_gene: TRBV9; abundance: once; j_gene: TRBJ2-1; CDR3aa: CASSVMSSGSGNEQFF
v_gene: TRBV28; abundance: once; j_gene: TRBJ2-5; CDR3aa: CACSLRGRETQYF
v_gene: TRBV29-1; abundance: few; j_gene: TRBJ1-4; CDR3aa: CSVSRTGEVEKLFF
v_gene: TRBV7-2; abundance: -; j_gene: TRBJ1-1; CDR3aa: CASSLRGSRATEAFF
v_gene: TRBV7-9; abundance: -; j_gene: TRBJ1-6; CDR3aa: CASSLSDSQGWGNSPLHF
v_gene: TRBV5-4; abundance: -; j_gene: TRBJ2-3; CDR3aa: CASSLPLASDTQYF
v_gene: TRBV7-9; abundance: -; j_gene: TRBJ2-7; CDR3aa: CASSFGQTYEQYF
v_gene: TRBV19; abundance: -; j_gene: TRBJ1-5; CDR3aa: CASSPSGRTDYQPQHF